This note documents a single T cell receptor (beta chain) sequence. CDR3 length equals 15 residues. Trimming cost V 0 bases and J 4 bases; bases outside gene matches: 3. CDR1 and CDR2 (germline): SGDLS, YYNGEE. Produced via immunoSEQ multiplex PCR; TCRdb's table is partial and in-frame only. The repertoire holds 51,000 or so clones, about 83% seen once, with roughly 7% in the top ten. These data belong to a study of blood T cell repertoires in COVID-19. About the research overall: Researchers got acute and convalescent COVID-19 samples from the United States, Italy and Spain.

The receptor comes from a man in his 70s with active COVID-19. This chain connects TRBV9 to TRBJ2-1; 8 nucleotides agree with TRBD2. Sequencing was performed on peripheral blood. The CDR3 loop reads CASSVGSGGYNEQFF. The CDR3 DNA sequence: TGTGCCAGCAGCGTAGGAAGCGGGGGATACAATGAGCAGTTCTTC.